Presented here are 20 T cell receptor beta chains from one specimen sequenced in a study of tumor-infiltrating lymphocytes in localized non-small cell lung cancer. Clones were sequenced by immunoSEQ multiplex PCR, and TCRdb holds only the in-frame ones, with some missing. The repertoire holds around 7,000 clones, with 70% to 80% as singletons. Sequenced sample: uninvolved lung tissue not adjacent to the tumor. These receptors were obtained from a human donor with non-small cell lung cancer.

In its sample, this clone was seen a few times. The gene calls are TRBV19 and TRBJ1-2; D gene ambiguous. CDR3 size: 13 residues. Germline loops: CDR1 LNHDA, CDR2 SQIVND (reference sequence). V lost 3 bases and J 2 bases, leaving 7 bases between the germline ends. The CDR3 DNA follows: TGTGCCAGTAGTATCCCACCGAACTATGGCTACACCTTC. It codes for CASSIPPNYGYTF.

The CDR3 DNA reads TGTGCCAGCAGTTTACTGCGGGGGGCGGACACTGAAGCTTTCTTT. Its translation: CASSLLRGADTEAFF. The chain couples TRBV27 to TRBJ1-1; possibly TRBD1 for D (6 bases). The germline CDR1 and CDR2 sequences are MNHEY and SMNVEV (reference sequence). Trimming took off 2 bases at V and 3 bases at J, with 13 bases between the two ends. This CDR3 has 15 residues.

In this sample, this clone turned up a few times. The chain couples TRBV4-3 to TRBJ1-4, with 7 bases lining up with TRBD1. In germline, CDR1 is LGHNA, CDR2 YSLEER. This CDR3 comprises 20 residues. V dropped 0 bases and J dropped 2; count of bases not matched to a gene: 15. Written as DNA, the CDR3 is TGCGCCAGCAGCCAAGATTCTACGACAGGGAGGGCGGACACTAATGAAAAACTGTTTTTT. Residues: CASSQDSTTGRADTNEKLFF.

V gene TRBV7-2 combines with J gene TRBJ1-6; unclear D gene. With 7 bases removed from V and 9 bases from J, the gap between germline ends came to 19 bases. The CDR3 is 15 residues long. Germline-derived CDR1 and CDR2 are SGHTA and FQGNSA. The CDR3: CASNLSGLRSSPLHF. The CDR3, as DNA: TGTGCCAGCAACCTGAGTGGACTCCGGAGTTCACCCCTCCACTTT.

CDR3 amino acids: CAAAGQAGNTIYF. The CDR3 coding sequence is TGTGCAGCCGCCGGACAGGCTGGAAACACCATATATTTT. The V gene is TRBV7-2, the J gene TRBJ1-3, with 7 nucleotides matching TRBD1. This CDR3 contains 13 residues. From germline, CDR1 is SGHTA and CDR2 FQGNSA.

The CDR3 is CASSPGQGSKPQHF. DNA for the CDR3: TGCGCCAGCAGCCCCGGACAGGGGAGTAAGCCCCAGCATTTT. This chain links TRBV4-1 with TRBJ1-5, with TRBD1 identical over 9 bases. Unmatched junction bases numbered 6, after V lost 4 bases and J lost 8 bases. This CDR3 has 14 residues. CDR1 is MGHRA and CDR2 is YSYEKL in the germline V gene.

The J gene is TRBJ2-3, the V gene TRBV5-1; 7 bases fit TRBD1. V gave up 2 bases and J gave up 1 base; unmatched junction bases: 7. The CDR3 contains 16 residues. Germline CDR1 is SGHRS and CDR2 is YFSETQ. CDR3 DNA sequence: TGCGCCAGCAGCTTAGCAGGGGGAACAGGCACAGATACGCAGTATTTT. Translation gives CASSLAGGTGTDTQYF.

This clone has more than one count but fewer than ten. The V and J genes are TRBV6-4 and TRBJ2-3, with a weak D call TRBD1 (5 bases). Trimming cost V 4 bases and J 2 bases, with 13 bases left between them. Germline-derived CDR1 and CDR2 are MRHNA and SNTAGT. CDR3 length: 15 residues. The CDR3 is CASSAEGDDTDTQYF. The CDR3, as DNA: TGTGCCAGCAGTGCGGAAGGGGATGACACAGATACGCAGTATTTT.

This chain uses TRBV7-2 with TRBJ1-3, with TRBD1 as a possible D gene (5 bases). The CDR3 length is 17 residues. Trimming took 1 base from V and 4 from J, leaving 17 bases between them. Germline assignment: CDR1 SGHTA and CDR2 FQGNSA. The CDR3 nucleotides are TGTGCCAGCAGCTTAGTAGTAGGGGTGAGCCTCGGAAACACCATATATTTT. This encodes CASSLVVGVSLGNTIYF.

The V and J genes are TRBV2 and TRBJ2-3; 12 bases map to TRBD2. This CDR3 contains 17 residues. Germline V gene sequence: CDR1 SNHLY, CDR2 FYNNEI. V lost 1 base, J lost 4 bases, and 6 bases stayed unmatched. The CDR3 DNA is TGTGCCAGCAGTGAAGGGACTAGCGGGACAAGGGCAGATACGCAGTATTTT. As protein: CASSEGTSGTRADTQYF.

V usage is TRBV4-3 and J usage is TRBJ2-1; TRBD2 agrees at 16 bases. V lost 0 bases to trimming and J lost 6 bases; unmatched junction nucleotides: 2. Germline values: CDR1 LGHNA, CDR2 YSLEER. CDR3 length: 17 residues. DNA for the CDR3: TGCGCCAGCAGCCAAGAGGGACTAGCGGGGGGGCCCAATGAGCAGTTCTTC. It yields the protein CASSQEGLAGGPNEQFF.

This chain connects TRBV5-1 to TRBJ1-2; 7 bases map to TRBD1. The CDR3 covers 14 residues. J was trimmed by 4 bases and V by 4 bases; bases with no gene match: 7. In germline, CDR1 is SGHRS, CDR2 YFSETQ. This chain's CDR3 is CASSRTTGIYGYTF. In DNA, the CDR3 is TGCGCCAGCAGCCGTACGACAGGGATCTATGGCTACACCTTC.

The chain recombines TRBV19 with TRBJ2-7; 8 bases agree with TRBD2. CDR3 length: 16 amino acids. The ends lost 6 bases at V and 2 bases at J; junction bases unmatched: 12. Germline V gives CDR1 LNHDA, CDR2 SQIVND (reference sequence). The CDR3 nucleotides read TGTGCCAGTAGAAGCACGGGTAGCGGGAATCCCTACGAGCAGTACTTC. Residues: CASRSTGSGNPYEQYF.

The gene calls are TRBV6-5 and TRBJ1-2, with a tentative D call TRBD1 (5 bases). The CDR3 covers 13 residues. V was clipped by 4 bases and J by 4 bases, with 10 bases between them. Germline V gene lookup returns CDR1 MNHEY and CDR2 SVGAGI. The CDR3 region has the DNA TGTGCCAGCAGTTTATTCAGGGCCTATGGCTACACCTTC. It specifies CASSLFRAYGYTF.

This clone was seen a single time. This chain connects TRBV6-1 to TRBJ2-1; tentatively, D is TRBD1 or TRBD2 (5 bases each). The CDR3 sequence is 10 residues long. Per the germline V gene, CDR1 is MNHNS and CDR2 is SASEGT. V lost 8 bases, J lost 7 bases, and 6 bases lay in between. The CDR3 is CASEGNEQFF. The DNA for the CDR3 is TGTGCCAGCGAGGGGAATGAGCAGTTCTTC.

V is TRBV29-1 and J is TRBJ2-3, with 7 bases aligning to TRBD1. V lost 4 bases to trimming and J lost 0 bases; unmatched junction nucleotides: 10. This CDR3 has 16 amino acids. The germline V gene has CDR1 SQVTM and CDR2 ANQGSEA. CDR3 amino acids: CSVVDRPSTSTDTQYF. The CDR3 nucleotides are TGCAGCGTTGTGGACAGGCCCTCGACTAGCACAGATACGCAGTATTTT.

The chain uses TRBV11-2 and TRBJ2-2; no clear D gene. The V end lost 1 base, the J end lost 0 bases, and 9 bases lay between the germline ends. The CDR3 is 16 residues long. Per the germline V gene, CDR1 is SGHAT and CDR2 is FQNNGV. The CDR3 spells CASSLGSLANTGELFF. CDR3 DNA sequence: TGTGCCAGCAGCTTAGGAAGCTTAGCGAACACCGGGGAGCTGTTTTTT.

The rearrangement joins TRBV4-1 to TRBJ1-1; D ambiguous. The germline CDR1 and CDR2 sequences are MGHRA and YSYEKL. CDR3 length: 13 residues. Trimming removed 1 base at V and 10 bases at J, with 13 bases between. The CDR3 bases are TGCGCCAGCAGCCAAGGTATAGGCCAAGGAGCTTTCTTT. This codes for CASSQGIGQGAFF.

J is TRBJ1-3 and V is TRBV15; the match to TRBD1 covers 7 bases. Trimming cost V 0 bases and J 4 bases; bases outside gene matches: 3. The length of the CDR3 is 15 residues. The V gene's germline CDR1 is LNHNV and CDR2 YYDKDF (reference sequence). The chain's CDR3 is CATSRDRGSGNTIYF. For the CDR3, the DNA is TGTGCCACCAGCAGAGACAGGGGGTCGGGAAACACCATATATTTT.

The chain is built from TRBV19 and TRBJ2-7, with D unclear. Per the germline V gene, CDR1 is LNHDA and CDR2 is SQIVND (reference sequence). V gave up 3 bases and J gave up 2 bases, with 11 bases separating them. This CDR3 has 14 amino acids. The DNA of the CDR3 is TGTGCCAGTAGTATTTTGGGGTCCCCCTACGAGCAGTACTTC. Its translation is CASSILGSPYEQYF.